The clone carrying this T cell receptor beta chain was detected a few times. No antigen is known for it. Building the TCR beta libraries relied on iRepertoire HTBI primers, and CDR3 regions underwent Arm-PCR. TCRdb passed the multiplex PCR reads through MiXCR, listing each CDR3 protein once. Of 450,000 to 650,000 distinct CDR3 sequences in the sample, 15% to 20% were seen once. This entry comes from a study of regulatory T cells in long-lasting Graves disease. Notes on the study in general: Less diverse TCR repertoires were seen in persistent Graves' patients than in newly diagnosed ones.

The CDR3 consists of 14 residues. Germline CDR1 is LNHDA and CDR2 is SQIVND (reference sequence). V was cut by 3 bases and J by 2 bases, with 11 bases left in between. The time point denotes: newly diagnosed GD, antithyroid drugs for less than 3 months. The authors made the TCR library using RNA they extracted from PBMCs. The diagnosis of Graves' disease used American Thyroid Association guidelines. These same data were also listed under a study on T cells in Graves' hyperthyroidism and ophthalmopathy. From that paper: First-round RT-PCR of the TCR CDR3 relied on the HTBI primer set.

The gene calls are TRBV19 and TRBJ2-7; D is possibly TRBD1 (6 bases). The clonotype comes from a woman aged 40 to 65 with Graves disease. This material consisted of peripheral blood mononuclear cells (PBMCs), taken at new diagnosis, from a patient treated with antithyroid drugs. The CDR3 sequence is CASSMGAGTYEQYF. CDR3 nucleotides: TGTGCCAGTAGTATGGGGGCCGGGACCTACGAGCAGTACTTC.